A single sample is the source of the 5 T cell receptor beta chains below, sequenced in a study of identical twins. TCRdb re-analysed the 5' RACE reads in MiXCR, keeping a single row per CDR3 protein. The table shows hundreds of thousands of distinct CDR3 sequences, with 12% occurring only once. These data also featured in a second study, about yellow fever vaccine responses in identical twins.

Material: CD8+ T cells sorted from blood. These receptors all stem from a woman between 18 and 30 years old in good health.

The CDR3 protein is CASEISGGYNEQFF. The CDR3 bases are TGTGCCAGTGAAATTAGCGGGGGCTACAATGAGCAGTTCTTC. The V call is TRBV6-1, the J call TRBJ2-1; 9 positions match TRBD2. This CDR3 comprises 14 residues. CDR1 MNHNS and CDR2 SASEGT come from the germline V gene. J lost 3 bases, V lost 9 bases, and 6 bases had no gene match.

The V and J genes are TRBV13 and TRBJ2-7; D gene unclear. Trimming took 1 base from V and 2 from J, leaving 9 bases between them. The CDR3 length is 14 residues. Germline CDR1 and CDR2: PRHDT and FYEKMQ (reference sequence). As DNA, the CDR3 is TGTGCCAGCAGCTTAGAAAGTAACCCCTACGAGCAGTACTTC. It specifies CASSLESNPYEQYF.

Comments on this clonotype: A read error may produce the germline difference seen at one junction end. The CDR3 bases are TGTGCCAGCAGATTAGCGGGAGGGTCCGACGAGCAGTACTTC. Translation: CASRLAGGSDEQYF. The rearrangement links TRBV13 to TRBJ2-7; TRBD2 matches at 11 bases. Germline-derived CDR1 and CDR2 are PRHDT and FYEKMQ (reference sequence). The CDR3 is 14 amino acids.

V is TRBV28 and J is TRBJ2-3; 13 nucleotides line up with TRBD2. CDR1 is MDHEN, CDR2 SYDVKM, per germline. This CDR3 is built from 18 residues. The J segment lost 0 bases and the V segment lost 5 bases, leaving 8 bases of the junction unmatched. The CDR3 sequence is CASSLLAGGDTSTDTQYF. The CDR3 DNA sequence: TGTGCCAGCAGTCTACTAGCGGGGGGGGACACTAGCACAGATACGCAGTATTTT.

The V and J genes are TRBV7-9 and TRBJ1-1, with D possibly TRBD1 on 5 matching bases. V lost 2 bases to trimming and J lost 0 bases, with 10 bases between them. The CDR3 has 15 amino acids. Germline CDR1 reads SEHNR; CDR2 reads FQNEAQ (reference sequence). The CDR3 sequence is CASSLPAGMNTEAFF. The CDR3 coding sequence is TGTGCCAGCAGCTTACCGGCAGGGATGAACACTGAAGCTTTCTTT.